This entry concerns a single T cell receptor beta chain. Its cognate antigen has yet to be identified. The record has no base qualities; no much larger clone is one base away. Following the manufacturer's recommendations, the immunoSEQ kit was used to generate TCR beta libraries from genomic DNA. For library preparation, a first multiplex PCR was performed with proprietary primers, followed by a second PCR in which unique barcodes were added, and bead cleanups were performed after each round. Each sample batch included a kit-provided positive control reaction and a negative control reaction. The final libraries were assessed on an Agilent 4200 TapeStation D1000 ScreenTape, pooled by volume, and quantified by qPCR. An Illumina NextSeq500 fitted with a MidOutput 150-cycle cartridge performed the sequencing, running 156 Read1 cycles and 15 Index1 cycles with the kit's custom primers. The pooled library was loaded at around 1 pM with approximately 20% PhiX control spiked in. Per the source publication's procedure: The vendor-processed data were analyzed in R, and a clonotype was defined as all T cells that share the same CDR3 nucleotide sequence. For clone abundance analyses, frequencies were normalized to the 10,000 most abundant clones in each sample. Public T cell clones, which averaged fewer than five per sample, were excluded before analysis. Tumor-enriched clonotypes and baseline blood-enriched clonotypes were defined as those with an abundance difference of at least 32-fold between compartments. A beta-binomial differential abundance model was used to identify clonotypes that were expanded or contracted between blood time points. Tumor-blood repertoire similarity was measured with the Baroni-Urbani and Buser coefficient, and groups were compared using two-tailed Wilcoxon tests in R. In TCRdb, the immuneACCESS table is reduced to in-frame sequences with V and J assigned. These tables do not hold every clone; where another copy was compared, an unresolved V gene accounts for under half, and the others remain unexplained. D and trimming come from the DNA, and the V and J calls and clone size come from that table. The sample table records approximately 29,000 clones; roughly 80% of these occur just once. Clones ranked in the top ten supply approximately 30% of the sample.

The sample originates from a study of radiation and T cells in renal cell carcinoma (dated by TCRdb to 2020 to 2022). At the level of the whole study: A total of 50 or so samples underwent TCR beta sequencing, made up of approximately 26 tumors and about 27 peripheral blood samples. The final blood draw was performed at 4 weeks after radiation, at the same time as nephrectomy. A total of approximately 4 million unique CDR3 nucleotide sequences, encoding around 2.7 million unique CDR3 amino acid sequences, were found across all 50 or so samples.

Points the paper makes about the study in general: Because pretreatment tumor biopsies were not available, the study could not determine whether clonotypes were already present within the tumor at baseline. Blood repertoire dynamics were not followed beyond 4 weeks after treatment. Because the trial had a single-armed design, the trial could not examine how radiation dose or scheduling affected the TCR repertoire. In blood, the top tumor clonotypes increased from baseline to 2 weeks after radiation and then shrank by 4 weeks, which suggests a temporary expansion of tumor-resident clones.

Interpreted using the paper, the time point label stands for: blood 4 weeks post-SBRT, at nephrectomy. The sample's treatment or condition label, decoded: 15 Gy SBRT to primary tumor, nephrectomy 4 weeks later. Samples came from a clinical trial, in which primary renal cell carcinomas received 15 Gy stereotactic body radiation therapy followed by nephrectomy 4 weeks later. To follow tumor-enriched clonotypes, serial peripheral blood was collected from radiation-treated patients at baseline and at 2 weeks and 4 weeks after SBRT. Every patient's renal cell carcinoma showed clear cell pathology. Genomic DNA for TCR sequencing was prepared using the QIAamp DNA Blood Mini Kit (Qiagen). Samples were included in the analyses only if all quality control checks were passed. The trim is 10 bases for V and 1 base for J, with a gap of 8 bases between the germline ends. Including cysteine and phenylalanine, the CDR3 has 13 amino acids. Only the CDR3 region is kept as DNA, spanning 39 bases read in frame from base 1. The CDR1 and CDR2 encoded by the germline V gene are ENHRY and SYGVKD.

The receptor's source is a man in his sixties with renal cell carcinoma. The specimen was blood, collected from a patient whose treatment included radiotherapy and nephrectomy. The receptor chain draws on TRBV10-3 and TRBJ2-6; the D gene assignment is ambiguous. The sequenced DNA: TGTGCCACCCTCCGATCTGGGGCCAACGTCCTGACTTTC. This is translated as CATLRSGANVLTF.